This T cell receptor (beta chain) was documented in a study of cytomegalovirus exposure and HLA in healthy donors. Looking at the study overall: About 80 million unique TCRs from HLA-typed donors made up an early data release.

As regards this clone: Its antigen is not known.

V shed 0 bases, J shed 4 bases, and the junction held 5 bases outside the gene matches. CDR3 length equals 15 residues. Germline loops: CDR1 MRHNA, CDR2 SNTAGT. Notes on the study in general: Using a false discovery rate of 0.05, a later analysis showed that some 16,000 TCR beta sequences were associated with HLA alleles. There were some V segments, including TRBV6-2 and TRBV6-3, excluded as indistinguishable. Productive status was seen about 87% or about 30% of the time for most TCR beta V segments in an earlier analysis.

PCR used 60 Vbeta primers and 13 Jbeta primers. The repertoire was sequenced with immunoSEQ multiplex PCR; TCRdb's copy has only in-frame clones and lacks some. The sample lists some 190,000 clones, 75% to 85% seen once, with 1.6% in the top ten. This chain joins TRBV6-4 and TRBJ1-2; 7 nucleotides agree with TRBD1. The sequenced sample consisted of PBMCs. The sequence came from a woman aged 45-59 years in good health and CMV-seronegative. CDR3 amino acids: CASSDSGRQGYGYTF. The CDR3 DNA reads as TGTGCCAGCAGTGACTCGGGTAGACAGGGCTATGGCTACACCTTC.